These 15 T cell receptor beta chains share one sample of origin, sequenced in a study of T-cell memory formation after mild COVID-19. Using its own MiXCR run on the 5' RACE reads, TCRdb lists one record per CDR3 protein. The data hold 350,000 to 450,000 distinct CDR3 sequences, with 20% observed a single time. The specimen was PBMCs or a T cell subset sorted from them (not recorded which). The receptor source for this set is an adult woman who had mild COVID-19 (a few samples of this study predate the infection). Cell type and time point are not known.

This clonotype was picked up a small number of times. V usage is TRBV3-1 and J usage is TRBJ1-6; possibly TRBD1 for D (5 bases). The CDR3 extends over 15 amino acids. Deletions cut 1 base from V and 6 bases from J, with 10 bases between. Germline CDR1 LGHDT, CDR2 YNNKEL (reference sequence). This chain's CDR3 is CASSQVGDGNSPLHF. Written as DNA, the CDR3 is TGTGCCAGCAGCCAAGTGGGGGATGGTAATTCACCCCTCCACTTT.

This clonotype was picked up one time. V is TRBV5-1 and J is TRBJ2-7, with 11 bases matching TRBD2. J lost 0 bases, V lost 2 bases, and 4 bases had no gene match. CDR3 size: 16 residues. CDR1 SGHRS and CDR2 YFSETQ come from the germline V gene. CDR3 nucleotide sequence: TGCGCCAGCAGCTTCTCTAGCGGGAGGTTCTCCTACGAGCAGTACTTC. Translated: CASSFSSGRFSYEQYF.

This clonotype was seen only a few times. The chain carries TRBV18 and TRBJ1-4; D possibly corresponds to TRBD1 (6 bases). The V end was cut by 3 bases, the J end by 8 bases, with 16 bases between. Germline V gene sequence: CDR1 KGHSH, CDR2 LQKENI. This CDR3 has 15 amino acids. The CDR3: CASSPGGGRPEKLFF. The CDR3 region has the DNA TGTGCCAGCTCACCGGGCGGGGGCCGACCGGAAAAACTGTTTTTT. The full variable domain, its missing parts supplied by reference TRBV18 and TRBJ1-4, is NAGVMQNPRHLVRRRGQEARLRCSPMKGHSHVYWYRQLPEEGLKFMVYLQKENIIDESGMPKERFSAEFPKEGPSILRIQQVVRGDSAAYFCASSPGGGRPEKLFFGSGTQLSVL.

The V call is TRBV3-1, the J call TRBJ1-2, with a weak D call TRBD1 (5 bases). CDR3 length: 13 amino acids. Trimming left V 5 bases short and J 4 bases short, with 11 bases between. Germline values: CDR1 LGHDT, CDR2 YNNKEL (reference sequence). The CDR3, as DNA: TGTGCCAGCAGCGCTACCGGGGCCTATGGCTACACCTTC. Protein product: CASSATGAYGYTF.

This clonotype appeared once. The chain carries TRBV29-1 and TRBJ1-1; D uncertain. V was pared by 5 bases and J by 0 bases, with 10 bases between. The length of the CDR3 is 13 residues. Germline CDR1 and CDR2: SQVTM and ANQGSEA. CDR3 DNA sequence: TGCAGCGTTATCGAGACGGTGAACACTGAAGCTTTCTTT. Translated, it gives CSVIETVNTEAFF.

The chain joins TRBV29-1 to TRBJ1-1, with a weak D call TRBD1 (5 bases). V dropped 3 bases and J dropped 0 bases, with 11 bases sitting between them. Germline CDR1 SQVTM, CDR2 ANQGSEA. The CDR3 has 14 residues. For the CDR3, the DNA is TGCAGCGTTGATCAGGGACCCTTGAACACTGAAGCTTTCTTT. Its protein product is CSVDQGPLNTEAFF.

This clonotype was seen many times. The chain joins TRBV12-3 or TRBV12-4 to TRBJ2-3; D not certain. Trimming left V 3 bases short and J 4 bases short, with 2 bases between. The CDR3 consists of 11 residues. In nucleotides, the CDR3 is TGTGCCAGCAGTTTCGCAGATACGCAGTATTTT. This gives the protein CASSFADTQYF.

The CDR3: CASSRSVQGWNEQYF. As DNA, the CDR3 is TGTGCCAGCAGTCGCTCTGTCCAGGGGTGGAACGAGCAGTACTTC. The gene calls are TRBV6-6 and TRBJ2-7; D perhaps matches TRBD1 (6 bases). Germline CDR1 MNHNY, CDR2 SVGAGI (reference sequence). V lost 5 bases and J lost 5, with 19 bases in between. The CDR3 consists of 15 residues.

This chain uses TRBV5-1 with TRBJ2-5, with a possible D match to TRBD2 (6 bases). The V end was cut by 0 bases, the J end by 1 base, with 13 bases between. The CDR3 runs 16 residues. CDR1 is SGHRS, CDR2 YFSETQ, per germline. CDR3 region: CASSLVGLGFQETQYF. Written as DNA, the CDR3 is TGCGCCAGCAGCTTGGTGGGACTTGGGTTCCAAGAGACCCAGTACTTC.

The DNA for the CDR3 is TGCAGTGCCAGAAGACTAGCGGGGGTCTTCGGGGAGACCCAGTACTTC. It specifies CSARRLAGVFGETQYF. The chain carries TRBV20-1 and TRBJ2-5, with 12 positions matching TRBD2. The CDR3 runs to 16 residues. V trimming: 6 bases; J trimming: 5 bases; junction bases outside the gene matches: 13. Germline V gene lookup returns CDR1 DFQATT and CDR2 SNEGSKA (reference sequence).

J is TRBJ1-6 and V is TRBV7-2; no clear D. Trimming removed 5 bases from V and 8 bases from J, with 19 bases in between. The CDR3 is 16 residues long. Looked up from germline, CDR1 is SGHTA and CDR2 is FQGNSA. The chain's CDR3 is CASSQWYALRDSPLHF. Written as DNA, the CDR3 is TGTGCCAGCAGCCAGTGGTACGCTTTACGGGATTCACCCCTCCACTTT.

The chain combines TRBV5-1 with TRBJ2-1, with TRBD2 matching over 15 bases. The germline gives CDR1 SGHRS, CDR2 YFSETQ. With 6 bases clipped from V and 7 bases from J, the junction kept 5 bases outside the gene matches. The CDR3 is made up of 15 amino acids. CDR3 loop: CASTLGTSGRNEQFF. The CDR3 nucleotides read TGCGCCAGCACTCTCGGGACTAGCGGGAGGAATGAGCAGTTCTTC.

This sequence joins TRBV18 and TRBJ1-5; weak D call: TRBD1 (6 bases). Germline loops: CDR1 KGHSH, CDR2 LQKENI. V lost 2 bases and J 4 bases, leaving 12 bases between the germline ends. CDR3 length: 15 amino acids. CDR3 amino acids: CASSPTGTKNQPQHF. Written as DNA, the CDR3 is TGTGCCAGCTCACCAACCGGGACAAAAAATCAGCCCCAGCATTTT.

The V call is TRBV23-1, the J call TRBJ2-7; no clear D gene. TRBV23-1 is flagged as an ORF with uncertain function. V was shortened by 4 bases and J by 10 bases, with 8 bases between the two germline ends. The CDR3 contains 10 residues. The CDR3 DNA sequence: TGCGCCAGCAGTCCCCCCCATCAGTACTTC. Its translation: CASSPPHQYF.

The genes are TRBV11-2 and TRBJ2-5, with 11 positions matching TRBD1. V dropped 5 bases and J dropped 5; count of bases not matched to a gene: 10. The germline gives CDR1 SGHAT, CDR2 FQNNGV. This CDR3 region has 16 residues. The CDR3 loop reads CASSRNGQGARETQYF. CDR3 DNA sequence: TGTGCCAGCAGCCGTAACGGACAGGGGGCGCGGGAGACCCAGTACTTC.